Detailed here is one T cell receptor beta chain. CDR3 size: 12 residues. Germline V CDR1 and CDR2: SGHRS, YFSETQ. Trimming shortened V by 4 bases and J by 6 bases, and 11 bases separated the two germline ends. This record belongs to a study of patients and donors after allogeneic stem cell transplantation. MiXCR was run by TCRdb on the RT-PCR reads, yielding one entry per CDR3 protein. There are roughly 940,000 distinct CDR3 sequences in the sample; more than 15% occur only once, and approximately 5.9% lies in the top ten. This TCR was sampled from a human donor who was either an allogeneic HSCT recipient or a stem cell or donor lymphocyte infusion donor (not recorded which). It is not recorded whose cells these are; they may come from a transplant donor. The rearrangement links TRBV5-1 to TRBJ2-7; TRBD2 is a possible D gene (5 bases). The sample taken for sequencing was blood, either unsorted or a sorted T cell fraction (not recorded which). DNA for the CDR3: TGCGCCAGCAGCCTGGACTGGGGCGAGCAGTACTTC. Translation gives CASSLDWGEQYF.